This T cell receptor beta chain was captured by sequencing in a study of shared clonotypes between healthy human individuals. Concerning this clone itself: Antigen specificity is unknown.

Each subset's genomic DNA was split evenly across several immunoSEQ plates. Clones were read by immunoSEQ multiplex PCR, and TCRdb kept only the in-frame ones, dropping some. The profile shows fewer than 850,000 clones, around 90% of them singletons. The length of the CDR3 is 17 residues. Study-level findings and limits: Limited genetic and exposure-history diversity came from having few donors. Sharing across several donors was seen in 4.5% to 5.5% of naive CD4 clonotypes.

CD8 memory combined CD45RO+ cells with CCR7-negative CD45RA+ TemRA cells. The specimen sequenced was memory CD8+ T cells from PBMCs. The subset was: CD45RO+ cells pooled with CCR7-negative TemRA cells. This clonotype originated in a young man in good health. Some clones in this sample may be carry-over from other donors' samples. The rearrangement joins TRBV1 to TRBJ1-5; the D call of TRBD1 is as the table states it, not checked on the DNA. TRBV1 is assigned pseudogene status. The CDR3 protein is CTLFPPVGALGNQPQHF. The CDR3 bases are TGCACCTTATTCCCACCGGTAGGGGCCCTGGGCAATCAGCCCCAGCATTTT.